This TCR beta chain was captured by sequencing in a study of blood T cell repertoires in COVID-19. V lost 4 bases and J lost 0, with 25 bases in between. CDR3 length: 19 amino acids. The germline CDR1 and CDR2 sequences are SGHNT and YYREEE (reference sequence). Libraries were prepared by immunoSEQ multiplex PCR; TCRdb keeps only in-frame clonotypes and omits some of them. Altogether 25,000 to 35,000 clones are present, roughly nine tenths being singletons, with the ten largest covering around a sixth. The rearrangement uses TRBV5-4 and TRBJ1-1; a weak D match, TRBD1 (5 bases). This receptor was taken from an elderly man with acute or convalescent COVID-19. The specimen was peripheral blood. As DNA, the CDR3 is TGTGCCAGCAGCCGTGCGGGAACCGGGACGATGAACATGAACACTGAAGCTTTCTTT. This gives the protein CASSRAGTGTMNMNTEAFF.